This T cell receptor (beta chain) was sequenced for a study of shared clonotypes between healthy human individuals. Whole-study context: Each donor had three CD4 naive, three CD4 memory, two CD8 naive and one CD8 memory plate.

Libraries were prepared by immunoSEQ multiplex PCR; TCRdb keeps only in-frame clonotypes and omits some of them. Found here are 550,000 to 750,000 clones, about 92% of them singletons; the top ten hold 24%. Study-wide findings and caveats: The sharing of 4% to 5.5% of naive CD4 clonotypes was seen across a handful of donors.

This CDR3 comprises 12 residues. The V and J ends lost 4 bases and 13 bases respectively, with 14 bases between them. The germline gives CDR1 SGHNT, CDR2 YENEEA. Comment on this clone: Its antigen is still unknown.

Naive CD8 cells lacked CD45RO and underwent positive selection for CCR7, leaving out terminally differentiated effector memory CD45RA+ cells. Donors were healthy HIV-negative adults without recent acute infections or vaccinations. The sample taken for sequencing was naive CD8+ T cells sorted from blood. The sequence derives from a young man in good health. The chain combines TRBV11-3 with TRBJ2-1, with a tentative D call TRBD2 (5 bases). CDR3 region: CASSSSDGLQFF. For the CDR3, the DNA is TGTGCCAGCAGCTCGTCGGACGGACTTCAGTTCTTC.